A single T cell receptor (beta chain) is shown here with its context. Its target is unknown. This record comes from a study of immune evolution from preneoplasia to lung adenocarcinoma. The wider study: HLA loss of heterozygosity: around 6.5% AIS, about 15% MIA, 30% to 35% ADC, none AAH. Points from the study as a whole: From normal lung to invasive adenocarcinoma, top clone frequencies appeared to decrease.

H&E slides confirmed each diagnosis, reviewed by two pathologists independently. Macro-dissection enriched premalignant or tumor cells before nucleic acid extraction. Per the germline V gene, CDR1 is MGHDK and CDR2 is SYGVNS. The CDR3 is 11 amino acids. Trimming took 5 bases from V and 7 from J, leaving 5 bases between them. Method: immunoSEQ multiplex PCR; TCRdb's copy keeps in-frame clones and lacks some. The data hold about 9,500 clones, with around 90% observed a single time. The specimen was FFPE invasive lung adenocarcinoma tissue. The TCR sequence derives from a person between 70 and 80 years old with invasive lung adenocarcinoma. The rearrangement links TRBV25-1 to TRBJ1-4; possible D gene TRBD1, 5 bases. The CDR3 bases are TGTGCCAGCAGTCAGGGTGAAAAACTGTTTTTT. It yields the protein CASSQGEKLFF.